Listed here are 9 T cell receptor beta chains from one sample, sequenced in a study of T cell clonality in common variable immunodeficiency. Repertoires were generated with immunoSEQ multiplex PCR, while TCRdb's copy carries only in-frame clones and drops some. This sample carries about 40,000 clones, none of them present only once. Sequenced input: peripheral blood mononuclear cells. The receptors here all came from a person aged 18 to 70 in good health.

This clone was recorded at least ten times. The CDR3 is cut off 3 residues early in the read; its end comes from the germline J gene. The chain joins TRBV20-1 to TRBJ2-3; TRBD2 aligns across 9 bases. V dropped 6 bases and J dropped 7; count of bases not matched to a gene: 20. From germline, CDR1 is DFQATT and CDR2 SNEGSKA (reference sequence). The CDR3 spans 17 residues. The CDR3 bases that were read are TGCAGTGCCGTAAACACGAGGGGACTAGCTATTGGGTATACG. It specifies CSAVNTRGLAIGYT. The complete CDR3 sequence is CSAVNTRGLAIGYTQYF.

This clone was picked up many times. The read terminates 3 residues before the CDR3 end, so the remaining end is supplied by the germline J gene. The chain employs TRBV3-1 (or the pseudogene TRBV3-2) and TRBJ2-3; 10 bases agree with TRBD2. V lost 1 base, J lost 3 bases, and 10 bases stayed unmatched. The CDR3 has 18 residues. CDR1 and CDR2 from the germline V gene are LGHDT and YNNKEL (reference sequence). The part of the CDR3 DNA that was read is TGTGCCAGCAGCCAAGTTCGGGCCAGCGGGAGGGAGACAGATACG. Encoded protein: CASSQVRASGRETDT. The CDR3 in its entirety is CASSQVRASGRETDTQYF.

The sample holds many counts of this clone. Sequencing ends 3 residues short of the CDR3 end; the germline J gene provides the rest. The rearrangement links TRBV7-2 to TRBJ2-7, with TRBD2 matching over 13 bases. Germline CDR1 reads SGHTA; CDR2 reads FQGNSA. The V gene end was trimmed by 1 base and the J gene end by 6 bases; junction bases not matched to a gene: 3. The CDR3 is made up of 15 amino acids. The CDR3 bases that were read are TGTGCCAGCAGCTTAGGGACTAGCGGGAGCACCGAG. Protein product: CASSLGTSGSTE. The whole CDR3 reads CASSLGTSGSTEQYF.

This clone was recorded at least ten times. The DNA ends 3 residues before the CDR3 does, and the rest of the CDR3 is filled in from the germline J gene. The chain uses TRBV10-3 and TRBJ1-2, with D possibly being TRBD1 (5 bases). Germline CDR1 is ENHRY and CDR2 is SYGVKD. This CDR3 region has 16 residues. Between the trimmed V and J ends, which lost 4 bases and 3 bases, there was a span of 18 bases. CDR3 DNA, as far as it was read: TGTGCCATCAGTGTATCAGGGAATCGGGGGGACTATGGC. Its translation is CAISVSGNRGDYG. Given in full, the CDR3 is CAISVSGNRGDYGYTF.

This clone showed up many times. The CDR3 goes on 3 residues after the read ends, and that part is filled in from the germline J gene. Distinct nucleotide sequences in the sample also encode this CDR3. The chain recombines TRBV7-6 with TRBJ1-3, with D maybe TRBD1 (6 bases). Germline V gives CDR1 SGHVS, CDR2 FNYEAQ. V was pared by 3 bases and J by 4 bases, with 16 bases between. The CDR3 spans 16 residues. The CDR3: CASSFGPPGTGNTIYF. Incomplete CDR3 DNA: TGTGCCAGCAGCTTTGGCCCCCCCGGGACAGGAAACACC. The variable domain in full, completed from reference TRBV7-6 and TRBJ1-3, reads GAGVSQSPRYKVTKRGQDVALRCDPISGHVSLYWYRQALGQGPEFLTYFNYEAQQDKSGLPNDRFSAERPEGSISTLTIQRTEQRDSAMYRCASSFGPPGTGNTIYFGEGSWLTVV.

This clone came up many times. The sequenced CDR3 bases are TGTGCCAGCAGTGAGGGGGACAGTTGGGTGGAAAAA. It encodes CASSEGDSWVEK. The complete CDR3 protein is CASSEGDSWVEKLFF. The chain joins TRBV6-1 to TRBJ1-4; 7 bases are shared with TRBD1. The sequenced fragment ends 3 residues before the CDR3 boundary, so the rest is inferred from the germline J gene. Germline V gene sequence: CDR1 MNHNS, CDR2 SASEGT. The CDR3 spans 15 residues. V gave up 3 bases and J gave up 8 bases; unmatched junction bases: 9.

This clone has ten or more counts. With the read ending 3 residues before the CDR3 end, the germline J gene is used to fill in that end. The V gene is TRBV5-1, the J gene TRBJ2-1, with TRBD1 matching 12 bases. Trimming removed 0 bases from V and 8 bases from J; junction bases left unmatched: 3. The CDR3 loop spans 15 amino acids. Germline lookup yields CDR1 SGHRS and CDR2 YFSETQ. The CDR3 spells CASSLGDRGLDEQFF. The sequenced CDR3 bases are TGCGCCAGCAGCTTGGGGGACAGGGGGCTGGATGAG.

A word on this clone: The read ends 3 residues shy of where the CDR3 ends; the end is completed using the germline J gene. The chain uses TRBV20-1 and TRBJ2-3, with 9 positions matching TRBD1. The CDR3 totals 15 residues. Germline values: CDR1 DFQATT, CDR2 SNEGSKA (reference sequence). CDR3 sequence: CSVPRGQGRNQPQYF. The sequenced CDR3 bases are TGCAGTGTACCAAGAGGACAGGGGAGGAATCAGCCG.

This clone was detected many times. The CDR3 end is not reached by the read, which stops 3 residues before it; the germline J gene fills it in. The rearrangement uses TRBV30 and TRBJ2-1; 11 bases line up with TRBD2. Germline assignment: CDR1 GTSNPN and CDR2 SVGIG (reference sequence). J was trimmed by 9 bases and V by 1 base; bases with no gene match: 5. This CDR3 is 14 amino acids long. CDR3: CAWSGIAGGFEQFF. The CDR3 DNA, read in part, is TGTGCCTGGAGTGGAATAGCGGGGGGGTTTGAG.